These 9 T cell receptor beta chains were sequenced from one sample in a study of blood T cells in healthy people across ages. Through a sample-barcoded 5' primer and a J-beta primer mix, a second PCR was run for roughly 7 to 12 cycles. A single record per CDR3 protein comes from TCRdb applying MiXCR to the 5' RACE reads. The sample shows about 1.5 million distinct CDR3 sequences, 35% to 45% of them seen only once. Source material: blood. Receptors originate from a woman aged 18-30 years in good health.

This clonotype has a handful of counts. The V call is TRBV20-1, the J call TRBJ2-3; D may correspond to TRBD1 or TRBD2 (5 bases each). Trimming shortened V by 8 bases and J by 1 base, and 22 bases separated the two germline ends. CDR1 is DFQATT, CDR2 SNEGSKA, per germline (reference sequence). This CDR3 has 16 amino acids. The CDR3 protein is CSRFLAGTVGTDTQYF. CDR3 DNA: TGCAGTAGATTCTTGGCCGGGACGGTAGGCACAGATACGCAGTATTTT.

This clonotype was recorded once. V and J are TRBV4-3 and TRBJ2-4; 8 bases are shared with TRBD1. The better agreement between TRBJ2-5 and the DNA end casts doubt on the J call. The CDR3 covers 15 residues. Germline V gives CDR1 LGHNA, CDR2 YSLEER. CDR3 coding DNA: TGCGCCAGCAGCCAAGGGACAGGGATTAAAGAGACCCAGTACTTC. Amino acids: CASSQGTGIKETQYF.

This clonotype was counted between two and nine times. This sequence joins TRBV3-1 and TRBJ1-6, with D unclear. CDR3 length: 17 amino acids. V was shortened by 0 bases and J by 0 bases, with 9 bases between the two germline ends. Germline V gives CDR1 LGHDT, CDR2 YNNKEL (reference sequence). The CDR3 is CASSQDAASSYNSPLHF. In nucleotides, the CDR3 is TGTGCCAGCAGCCAAGACGCCGCGAGCTCCTATAATTCACCCCTCCACTTT.

This chain joins TRBV7-8 and TRBJ1-6; no definite D call. Germline loops: CDR1 SGHVS, CDR2 FQNEAQ. CDR3 size: 15 residues. The germline V and J ends were trimmed by 7 bases and 0 bases, with 10 bases remaining between them. This chain's CDR3 is CASILGSSYNSPLHF. CDR3 bases: TGTGCCAGCATCCTCGGGAGCTCCTATAATTCACCCCTCCACTTT.

The chain uses TRBV30 and TRBJ1-4, with 8 bases fitting TRBD1. CDR3 length: 15 residues. The V and J ends lost 2 bases and 1 base, in that order; junction bases with no gene match: 3. The germline gives CDR1 GTSNPN, CDR2 SVGIG (reference sequence). The CDR3: CAWSSGGLTNEKLFF. CDR3 coding DNA: TGTGCCTGGAGTTCAGGGGGCCTAACTAATGAAAAACTGTTTTTT.

This chain connects TRBV4-2 to TRBJ1-2; possibly TRBD1 for D (5 bases). The CDR3 is made up of 15 amino acids. Germline lookup yields CDR1 LGHNA and CDR2 YNFKEQ. Trimming removed 0 bases at V and 3 bases at J, with 11 bases between. The CDR3, as DNA: TGTGCCAGCAGCCAAGATCCGGGGACCTACTATGGCTACACCTTC. Protein sequence: CASSQDPGTYYGYTF.

This clonotype has just one count. This chain uses TRBV11-3 with TRBJ2-1; the match to TRBD1 covers 9 bases. Germline trimming cut 3 bases from V and 9 bases from J; bases unmatched to any gene: 12. The CDR3 has 16 amino acids. CDR1 and CDR2 (germline): SGHNT, YENEEA. For the CDR3, the DNA is TGTGCCAGCAGCTTTAACCCGGGACAGGGTCAGGGTGAGCAGTTCTTC. Translation: CASSFNPGQGQGEQFF.

This chain connects TRBV29-1 to TRBJ2-7, with 9 bases fitting TRBD1. This CDR3 spans 12 amino acids. Germline trimming cut 5 bases from V and 12 bases from J; bases unmatched to any gene: 11. Germline lookup yields CDR1 SQVTM and CDR2 ANQGSEA. The chain's CDR3 is CSVTQGGTGPYF. CDR3 DNA: TGCAGCGTTACCCAAGGAGGGACAGGGCCGTACTTC.

The chain joins TRBV29-1 to TRBJ2-5; 8 bases are a match to TRBD2. In germline, CDR1 is SQVTM, CDR2 ANQGSEA. The CDR3 contains 14 residues. V lost 6 bases and J lost 11; bases outside the gene matches: 17. DNA of the CDR3: TGCAGCGTAGAGGGACTAGAAGGCTACAATGAGCAGTACTTC. Encoded protein: CSVEGLEGYNEQYF.